What follows is one T cell receptor (beta chain) and its context. There is no known antigen for this receptor. No qualities accompany the bases; no much larger clone lies one base away. Patients with a history of autoimmune disease or receiving systemic immunosuppression were excluded from the trial. In every dose cohort, peripheral blood was drawn for TCR sequencing at baseline, cycle 4 day 1, and cycle 7 day 1. The samples were drawn from a first-in-human, open-label, multicenter phase I dose-escalation trial of ivuxolimab. The trial enrolled adults with locally advanced or metastatic head and neck squamous cell, hepatocellular, melanoma or renal cell carcinoma. Before TCR sequencing, CD4+ T cells and CD8+ T cells were sorted from peripheral blood as separate populations. This record belongs to a study of OX40 agonist ivuxolimab in advanced cancers. Concerning the study at large: Ivuxolimab, which targeted the costimulatory receptor OX40 (CD134), was an agonistic, fully human IgG2 monoclonal antibody. Of the approximately 50 dose-escalation patients, hepatocellular carcinoma was present in approximately 20, melanoma in some 15, renal cell carcinoma in 9 and head and neck cancer in 9. Partial responses were achieved by three dose-escalation patients, of whom one had hepatocellular carcinoma and two had cutaneous melanoma. Prior anti-PD-1, anti-PD-L1 or anti-CTLA-4 therapy was permitted, and checkpoint inhibitors had been received by more than 35% of dose-escalation patients. The purpose of peripheral TCRbeta sequencing was to test whether ivuxolimab changed TCR sequence diversity and led to clonal T-cell expansion. The paper reports the monotherapy dose-escalation portion (N = 52 patients) of the phase I ivuxolimab trial. Intravenous ivuxolimab was administered to patients every 2 weeks at six dose levels: 0.01, 0.1, 0.3, 1.5, 3 and 10 mg/kg. The dose-escalation cohort was over 70% male with a mean age of 60 years, ranging from roughly 20 to 80.

Findings and caveats that apply to the study as a whole: In the 0.1-3.0 mg/kg groups, partial responders had among the lowest normalized peripheral clonal expansion, particularly in CD8+ T cells. The antigen specificity of the peripheral T cells that underwent clonal expansion was not determined. At doses from 0.1 to 3.0 mg/kg, clonal expansion was seen in both CD4+ and CD8+ blood T cells between baseline and week 6. Low levels of normalized T-cell clonal expansion were also seen in some patients who did not respond. After ivuxolimab, more expanded clones were found on average in CD8+ T cells than in CD4+ T cells.

Genomic DNA was extracted from sorted cells for sequencing of the TCRbeta CDR3 region. The immunoSEQ Assay was used for sequencing of TCRbeta CDR3 regions. This is the immuneACCESS table as TCRdb keeps it, with only in-frame sequences that have V and J called. A part of the clones is gone; compared with another copy, unresolved V genes explain less than half, and the rest is unexplained. The sample includes 65,000 to 80,000 clones, with more than 75% observed a single time. The ten largest clonotypes hold roughly 0.79% of the sample. The origin of this receptor is an adult with an advanced solid tumor such as melanoma, head and neck, liver or kidney cancer. The sample here was CD4+ or CD8+ T cells sorted from blood, taken in a trial of the OX40 agonist ivuxolimab.

The DNA is as follows: TGTGCCAGCAGCTTTGCAACTAATGAAAAACTGTTTTTT. It codes for CASSFATNEKLFF. The chain is made from TRBV7-2 and TRBJ1-4; there is no confident call for the D gene. The germline V gene supplies CDR1 SGHTA and CDR2 FQGNSA. Trimming takes 3 bases from V and 0 bases from J, and the germline ends sit 2 bases apart. Taken from cysteine to phenylalanine, the CDR3 has 13 residues. The sequence is cut down to CDR3 DNA, 39 bases in frame from base 1.